There are a few counts of the clone carrying this T cell receptor (beta chain). This sample is drawn from a study of T-cell reconstitution after alpha-beta-depleted transplantation in children. Unique molecular identifiers were built into the TCRbeta library. TCRdb reanalysed the PCR reads using MiXCR and keeps one entry per CDR3 protein. The data show hundreds of thousands of distinct CDR3 sequences, with roughly 16% seen just once and 25% to 30% held by the top ten. Trimming took off 4 bases at V and 8 bases at J, with 17 bases between the two ends. CDR1 and CDR2 (germline): SQVTM, ANQGSEA. This CDR3 comprises 13 residues.

The gene calls are TRBV29-1 and TRBJ2-5; no reliable D call. This sequence was found in a boy in the first two years of life who had a stem cell transplant for Wiskott-Aldrich syndrome, so the T cells may come from the graft donor. Specimen: PBMCs, mostly from graft donor cells, collected 360 days after TCRalphabeta/CD19-depleted stem cell transplant. The CDR3 loop is CSVGFRTKITQYF. The CDR3 bases are TGCAGCGTTGGGTTCAGGACCAAGATCACCCAGTACTTC.